This TCR beta chain was identified during a study of T-cell memory formation after mild COVID-19. Broader study findings: Clones shrinking from day 15 to 85 showed even CD4/CD8 mixes; later expanders tilted CD4+.

TCRdb re-called the 5' RACE reads through MiXCR, storing one row per CDR3 protein. The sample records some 250,000 distinct CDR3 sequences, roughly 17% being singletons. V lost 7 bases and J lost 9, with 25 bases in between. Germline CDR1 is MNHEY and CDR2 is SVGEGT. This CDR3 is built from 16 residues. The table lists this clonotype with a few counts. The antigen is undetermined. The source of this sequence is a man younger than 35 who had mild COVID-19 (a few samples of this study predate the infection). Cell type and time point are not known. The rearrangement joins TRBV6-2 or TRBV6-3 to TRBJ2-1, with D hard to call. The sample was PBMCs or a T cell subset sorted from them (not recorded which). CDR3 nucleotide sequence: TGTGCCAGCACCCCCTCAAATGGGGTCACGGGCCGTGAGCAGTTCTTC. Its protein product is CASTPSNGVTGREQFF.